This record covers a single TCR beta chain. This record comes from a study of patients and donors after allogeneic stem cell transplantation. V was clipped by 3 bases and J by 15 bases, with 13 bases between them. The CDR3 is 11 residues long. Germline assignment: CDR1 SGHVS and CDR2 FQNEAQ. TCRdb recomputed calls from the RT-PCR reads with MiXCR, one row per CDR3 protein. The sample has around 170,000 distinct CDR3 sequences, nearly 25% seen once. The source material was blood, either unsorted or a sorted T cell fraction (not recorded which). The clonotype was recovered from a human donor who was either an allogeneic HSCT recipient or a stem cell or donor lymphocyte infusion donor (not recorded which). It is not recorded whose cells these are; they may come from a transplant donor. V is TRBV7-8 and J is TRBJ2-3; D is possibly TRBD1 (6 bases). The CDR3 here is CASSLRGISYF. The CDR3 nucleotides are TGTGCCAGCAGCTTGAGGGGGATCAGTTATTTT. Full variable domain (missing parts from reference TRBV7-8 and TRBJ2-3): GAGVSQSPRYKVAKRGQDVALRCDPISGHVSLFWYQQALGQGPEFLTYFQNEAQLDKSGLPSDRFFAERPEGSVSTLKIQRTQQEDSAVYLCASSLRGISYFGPGTRLTVL.